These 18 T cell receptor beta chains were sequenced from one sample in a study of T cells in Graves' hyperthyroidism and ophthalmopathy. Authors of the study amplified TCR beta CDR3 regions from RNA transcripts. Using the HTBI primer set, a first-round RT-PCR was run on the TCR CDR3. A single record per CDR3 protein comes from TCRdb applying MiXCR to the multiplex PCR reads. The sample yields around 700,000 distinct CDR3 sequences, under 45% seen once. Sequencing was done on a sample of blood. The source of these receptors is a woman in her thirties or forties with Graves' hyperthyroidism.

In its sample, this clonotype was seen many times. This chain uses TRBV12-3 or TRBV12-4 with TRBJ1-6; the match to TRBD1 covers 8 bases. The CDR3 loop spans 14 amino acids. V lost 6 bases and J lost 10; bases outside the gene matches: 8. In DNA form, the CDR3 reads TGTGCCAGCAGCTACGGACAGGGCGGATCACCCCTCCACTTT. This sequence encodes CASSYGQGGSPLHF.

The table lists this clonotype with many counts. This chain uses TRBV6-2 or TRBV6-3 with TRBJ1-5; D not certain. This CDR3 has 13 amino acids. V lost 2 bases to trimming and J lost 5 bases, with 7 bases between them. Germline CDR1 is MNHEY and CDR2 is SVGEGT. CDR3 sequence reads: CASSYRGDQPQHF. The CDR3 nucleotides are TGTGCCAGCAGTTACCGGGGAGATCAGCCCCAGCATTTT.

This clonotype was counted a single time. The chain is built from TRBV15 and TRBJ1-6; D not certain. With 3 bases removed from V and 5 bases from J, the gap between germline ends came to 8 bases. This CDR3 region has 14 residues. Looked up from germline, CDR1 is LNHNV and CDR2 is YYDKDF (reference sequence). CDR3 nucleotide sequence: TGTGCCACCAGCAGTGACAAGGATAATTCACCCCTCCACTTT. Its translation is CATSSDKDNSPLHF. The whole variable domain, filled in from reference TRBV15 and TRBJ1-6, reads DAMVIQNPRYQVTQFGKPVTLSCSQTLNHNVMYWYQQKSSQAPKLLFHYYDKDFNNEADTPDNFQSRRPNTSFCFLDIRSPGLGDTAMYLCATSSDKDNSPLHFGNGTRLTVT.

The CDR3 region is CASSSWTTDKGETQYF. CDR3 DNA: TGTGCCAGCAGCAGCTGGACGACTGACAAGGGGGAGACCCAGTACTTC. The V gene is TRBV6-5, the J gene TRBJ2-5; TRBD1 might be the D (5 bases). The CDR3 is 16 amino acids. Germline V gene lookup returns CDR1 MNHEY and CDR2 SVGAGI. Trimming removed 6 bases from V and 5 bases from J, with 22 bases in between.

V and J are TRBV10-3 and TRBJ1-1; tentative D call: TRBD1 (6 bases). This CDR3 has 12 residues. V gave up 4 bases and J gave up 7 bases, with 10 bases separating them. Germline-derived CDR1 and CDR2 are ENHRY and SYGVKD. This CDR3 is CAISVQGYEAFF. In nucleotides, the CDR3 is TGTGCCATCAGTGTACAGGGATATGAAGCTTTCTTT.

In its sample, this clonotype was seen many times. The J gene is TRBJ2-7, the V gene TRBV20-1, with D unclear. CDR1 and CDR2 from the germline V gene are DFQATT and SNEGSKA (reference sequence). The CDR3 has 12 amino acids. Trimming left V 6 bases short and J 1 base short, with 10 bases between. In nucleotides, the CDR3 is TGCAGTGCGGCCCAGGCGTCCTACGAGCAGTACTTC. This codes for CSAAQASYEQYF.

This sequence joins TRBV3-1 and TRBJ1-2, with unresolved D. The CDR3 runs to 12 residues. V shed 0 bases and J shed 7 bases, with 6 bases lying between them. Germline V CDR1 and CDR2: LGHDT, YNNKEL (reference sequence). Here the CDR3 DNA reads TGTGCCAGCAGCCAAGAAACCTCTGGCTACACCTTC. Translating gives CASSQETSGYTF.

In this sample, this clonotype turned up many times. Here the CDR3 DNA reads TGTGCCAGCAGCCTGGGAGGGGATGACACTGAAGCTTTCTTT. Protein sequence: CASSLGGDDTEAFF. This chain connects TRBV5-4 to TRBJ1-1; D is perhaps TRBD1 (5 bases). This CDR3 has 14 residues. V lost 4 bases, J lost 3 bases, and 13 bases lay in between. Germline V gives CDR1 SGHNT, CDR2 YYREEE (reference sequence).

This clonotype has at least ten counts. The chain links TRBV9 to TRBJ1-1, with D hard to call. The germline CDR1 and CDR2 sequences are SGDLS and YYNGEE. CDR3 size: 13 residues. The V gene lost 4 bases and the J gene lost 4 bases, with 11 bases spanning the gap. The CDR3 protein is CASSPGQTTEAFF. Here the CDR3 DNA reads TGTGCCAGCAGCCCCGGGCAGACCACTGAAGCTTTCTTT.

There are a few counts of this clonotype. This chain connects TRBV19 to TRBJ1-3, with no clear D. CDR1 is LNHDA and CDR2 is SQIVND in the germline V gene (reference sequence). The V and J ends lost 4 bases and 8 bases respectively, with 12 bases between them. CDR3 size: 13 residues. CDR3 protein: CASSKATLDTIYF. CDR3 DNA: TGTGCCAGTAGTAAAGCGACCCTGGACACCATATATTTT. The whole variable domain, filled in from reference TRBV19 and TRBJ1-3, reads DGGITQSPKYLFRKEGQNVTLSCEQNLNHDAMYWYRQDPGQGLRLIYYSQIVNDFQKGDIAEGYSVSREKKESFPLTVTSAQKNPTAFYLCASSKATLDTIYFGEGSWLTVV.

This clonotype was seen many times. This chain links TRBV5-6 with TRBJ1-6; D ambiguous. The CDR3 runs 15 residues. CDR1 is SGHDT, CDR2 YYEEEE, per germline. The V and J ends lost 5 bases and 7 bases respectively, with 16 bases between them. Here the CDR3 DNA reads TGTGCCAGCAGTCATCCTCTGGGAGGGAATTCACCCCTCCACTTT. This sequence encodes CASSHPLGGNSPLHF.

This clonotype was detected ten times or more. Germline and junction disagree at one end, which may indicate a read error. The CDR3: CASSLTPSGGDRNF. The DNA of the CDR3 is TGTGCCAGCAGCTTAACTCCTAGCGGGGGGGACCGGAACTTC. The chain combines TRBV7-2 with TRBJ2-7; 12 nucleotides agree with TRBD2. Germline CDR1 and CDR2: SGHTA and FQGNSA. CDR3 length: 14 amino acids.

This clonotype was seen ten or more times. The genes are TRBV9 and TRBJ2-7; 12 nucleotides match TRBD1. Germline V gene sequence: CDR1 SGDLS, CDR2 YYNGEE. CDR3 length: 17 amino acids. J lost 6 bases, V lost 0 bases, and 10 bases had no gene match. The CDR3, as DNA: TGTGCCAGCAGCGTAGCTGGGGGACAGGGGGCGTGGGGCGAGCAGTACTTC. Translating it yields CASSVAGGQGAWGEQYF.

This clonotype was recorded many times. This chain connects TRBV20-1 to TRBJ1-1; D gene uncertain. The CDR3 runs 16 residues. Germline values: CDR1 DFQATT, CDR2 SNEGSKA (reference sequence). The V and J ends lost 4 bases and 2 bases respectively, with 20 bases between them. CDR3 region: CSATSIDGQINTEAFF. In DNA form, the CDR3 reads TGCAGTGCTACTTCAATTGACGGTCAGATTAACACTGAAGCTTTCTTT.

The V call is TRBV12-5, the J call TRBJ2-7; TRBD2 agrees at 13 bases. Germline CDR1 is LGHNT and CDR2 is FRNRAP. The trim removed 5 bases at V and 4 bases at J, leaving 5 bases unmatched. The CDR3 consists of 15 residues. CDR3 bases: TGTGCTAGTGGTCAGGGACTAGCGGGGAAGTACGAGCAGTACTTC. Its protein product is CASGQGLAGKYEQYF.

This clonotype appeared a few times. The CDR3 region has the DNA TGTGCCAGCAGCCCTGATGTCCTCAATGAGCAGTTCTTC. Its translation: CASSPDVLNEQFF. The chain is built from TRBV7-3 and TRBJ2-5; D remains unclear. The J call is uncertain, as TRBJ2-1 better fits the DNA end. CDR1 SGHTA and CDR2 FQGTGA come from the germline V gene. The CDR3 length is 13 residues.

The CDR3 reads CASSLRQQGARYEQYF. The CDR3, as DNA: TGCGCCAGCAGCCTTCGGCAACAGGGGGCAAGGTACGAGCAGTACTTC. This rearrangement joins TRBV4-1 to TRBJ2-7; 9 bases map to TRBD1. The CDR3 runs to 16 residues. In germline, CDR1 is MGHRA, CDR2 YSYEKL. V lost 4 bases to trimming and J lost 4 bases; unmatched junction nucleotides: 11.

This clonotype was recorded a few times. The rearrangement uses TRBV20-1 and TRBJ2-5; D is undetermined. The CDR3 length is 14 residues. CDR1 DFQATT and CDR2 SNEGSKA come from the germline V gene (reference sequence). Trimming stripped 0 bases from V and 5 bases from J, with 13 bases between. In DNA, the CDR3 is TGCAGTGCTAGAGATCCGACCGTTTGGGAGACCCAGTACTTC. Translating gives CSARDPTVWETQYF.